This TCR beta chain was found in a study of cytomegalovirus exposure and HLA in healthy donors. Whole-study findings and limits: A later analysis linked a missense variant in DCLRE1C to the trimming of TCR beta V and J genes. 16,951 TCR beta sequences were associated with HLA alleles at 0.05 false discovery rate in a later analysis.

Use of 60 Vbeta and 13 Jbeta primers characterized the PCR. The assay was immunoSEQ multiplex PCR, and TCRdb's table has in-frame clones only and misses some. This repertoire shows roughly 120,000 clones, approximately 79% found once; its top ten account for 6.2%. Germline V gene data show CDR1 as LNHNV and CDR2 as YYDKDF (reference sequence). The V end was cut by 1 base, the J end by 4 bases, with 19 bases between. This CDR3 is built from 18 residues. For this clone: Its antigen is undetermined.

The clonotype comes from a man aged 30 to 45 in good health and CMV-seropositive. Sequencing used PBMCs. The chain recombines TRBV15 with TRBJ1-4; a possible D gene is TRBD1 (5 bases). CDR3: CATSRGGRWGGDNEKLFF. CDR3 DNA: TGTGCCACCAGCAGAGGGGGCAGGTGGGGTGGAGATAATGAAAAACTGTTTTTT.